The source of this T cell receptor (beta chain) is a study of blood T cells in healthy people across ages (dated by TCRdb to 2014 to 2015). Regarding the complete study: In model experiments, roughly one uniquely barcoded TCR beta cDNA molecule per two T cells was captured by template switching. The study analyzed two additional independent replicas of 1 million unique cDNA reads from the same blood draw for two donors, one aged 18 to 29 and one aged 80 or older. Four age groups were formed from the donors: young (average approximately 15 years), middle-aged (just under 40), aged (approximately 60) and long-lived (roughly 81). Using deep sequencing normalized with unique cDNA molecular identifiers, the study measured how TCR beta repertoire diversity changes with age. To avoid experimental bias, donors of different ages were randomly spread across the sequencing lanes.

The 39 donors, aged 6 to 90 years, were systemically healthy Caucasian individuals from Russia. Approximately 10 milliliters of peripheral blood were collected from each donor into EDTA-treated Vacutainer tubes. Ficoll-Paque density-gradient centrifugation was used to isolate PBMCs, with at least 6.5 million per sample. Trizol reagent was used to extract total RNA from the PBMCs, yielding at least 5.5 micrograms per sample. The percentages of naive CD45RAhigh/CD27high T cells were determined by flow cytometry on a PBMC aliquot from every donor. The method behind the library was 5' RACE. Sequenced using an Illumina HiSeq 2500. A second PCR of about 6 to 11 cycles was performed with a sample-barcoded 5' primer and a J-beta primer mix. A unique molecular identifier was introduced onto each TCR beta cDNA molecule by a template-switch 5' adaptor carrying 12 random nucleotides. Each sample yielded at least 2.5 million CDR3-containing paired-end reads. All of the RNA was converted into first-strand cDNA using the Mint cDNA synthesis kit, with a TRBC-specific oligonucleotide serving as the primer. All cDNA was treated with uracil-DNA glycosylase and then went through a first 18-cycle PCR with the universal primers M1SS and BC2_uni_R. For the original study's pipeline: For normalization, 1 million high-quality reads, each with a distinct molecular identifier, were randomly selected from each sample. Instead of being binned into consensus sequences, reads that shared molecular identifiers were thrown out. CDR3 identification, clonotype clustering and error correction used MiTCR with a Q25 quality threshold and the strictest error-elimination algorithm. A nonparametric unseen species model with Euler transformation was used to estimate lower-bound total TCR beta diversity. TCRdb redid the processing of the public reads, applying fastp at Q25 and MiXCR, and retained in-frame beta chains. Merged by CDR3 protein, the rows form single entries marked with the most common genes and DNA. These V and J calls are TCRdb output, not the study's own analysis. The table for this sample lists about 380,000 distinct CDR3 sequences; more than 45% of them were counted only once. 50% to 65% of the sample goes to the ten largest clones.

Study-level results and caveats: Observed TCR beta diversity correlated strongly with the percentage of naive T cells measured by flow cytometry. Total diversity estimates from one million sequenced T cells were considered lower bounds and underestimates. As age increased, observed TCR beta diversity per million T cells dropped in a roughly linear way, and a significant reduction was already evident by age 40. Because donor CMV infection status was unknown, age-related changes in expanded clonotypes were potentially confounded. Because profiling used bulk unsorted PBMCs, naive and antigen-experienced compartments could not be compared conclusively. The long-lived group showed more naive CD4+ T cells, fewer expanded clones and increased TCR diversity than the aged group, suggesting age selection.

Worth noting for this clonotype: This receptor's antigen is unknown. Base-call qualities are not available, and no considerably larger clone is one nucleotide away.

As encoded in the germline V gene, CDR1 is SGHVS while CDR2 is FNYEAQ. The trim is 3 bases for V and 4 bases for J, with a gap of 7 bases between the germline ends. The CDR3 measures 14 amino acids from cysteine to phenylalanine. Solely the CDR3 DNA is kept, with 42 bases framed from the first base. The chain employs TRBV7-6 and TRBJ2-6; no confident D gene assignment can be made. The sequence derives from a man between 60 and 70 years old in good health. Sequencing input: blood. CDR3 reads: CASSLARGANVLTF. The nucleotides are TGTGCCAGCAGCTTGGCCCGGGGGGCCAACGTCCTGACTTTC.